The 10 T cell receptor beta chains listed next were all sequenced from one sample in a study of T cell repertoires in cytomegalovirus infection. MiXCR, applied by TCRdb to the reads, yields one record per CDR3 protein. The table records some 350,000 distinct CDR3 sequences, almost 30% of them present only once. For these TCRs, the target antigens are not known. The specimen comprised cultured PBMCs, sampled from culture after CMV antigen stimulation. Source of these receptors: a human donor in good health (CMV status not recorded). Some clones in this sample may be carry-over from other donors' samples.

The V gene is TRBV20-1, the J gene TRBJ2-1, with a tentative D call TRBD2 (6 bases). CDR3 length: 15 amino acids. Trimming stripped 0 bases from V and 2 bases from J, with 11 bases between. Germline CDR1 and CDR2: DFQATT and SNEGSKA (reference sequence). CDR3 sequence: CSARELPGAYNEQFF. DNA of the CDR3: TGCAGTGCTAGAGAGCTCCCGGGAGCCTACAATGAGCAGTTCTTC.

The gene calls are TRBV19 and TRBJ1-1; TRBD1 agrees at 7 bases. With 7 bases clipped from V and 1 base from J, the junction kept 9 bases outside the gene matches. Germline CDR1 and CDR2: LNHDA and SQIVND (reference sequence). The CDR3 contains 15 residues. CDR3 loop: CASKGQGGRNTEAFF. Written as DNA, the CDR3 is TGTGCCAGTAAGGGCCAGGGGGGTCGGAACACTGAAGCTTTCTTT. The whole variable domain, filled in from reference TRBV19 and TRBJ1-1, reads DGGITQSPKYLFRKEGQNVTLSCEQNLNHDAMYWYRQDPGQGLRLIYYSQIVNDFQKGDIAEGYSVSREKKESFPLTVTSAQKNPTAFYLCASKGQGGRNTEAFFGQGTRLTVV.

The chain recombines TRBV4-2 with TRBJ1-2; no clear D. From germline, CDR1 is LGHNA and CDR2 YNFKEQ. The germline V and J ends were trimmed by 2 bases and 8 bases, with 21 bases remaining between them. This CDR3 has 16 residues. CDR3 DNA: TGTGCCAGCAGCCAACTGGACGCCCGTCAAGCTGGGGGCTACACCTTC. Translating gives CASSQLDARQAGGYTF.

The gene calls are TRBV5-1 and TRBJ2-5, with 9 positions matching TRBD1. CDR3 length equals 13 residues. J was trimmed by 5 bases and V by 5 bases; bases with no gene match: 4. The germline V gene encodes CDR1 SGHRS and CDR2 YFSETQ. The CDR3: CASSTGGGETQYF. DNA of the CDR3: TGCGCCAGCAGTACAGGGGGCGGGGAGACCCAGTACTTC.

This clonotype occurred a few times. The V call is TRBV7-3, the J call TRBJ2-2; 7 bases line up with TRBD2. This CDR3 region has 16 residues. The junction had 12 bases not matched to a gene; V was cut back by 5 bases and J by 6 bases. CDR1 is SGHTA and CDR2 is FQGTGA in the germline V gene. DNA for the CDR3: TGTGCCAGCAGCCGATTGGGGACTACCCCGCCCGGGGAGCTGTTTTTT. It codes for CASSRLGTTPPGELFF.

This chain connects TRBV28 to TRBJ1-2, with a tentative D call TRBD1 (6 bases). V was pared by 10 bases and J by 4 bases, with 10 bases between. CDR1 is MDHEN, CDR2 SYDVKM, per germline. CDR3 size: 11 residues. The DNA for the CDR3 is TGTGCCACCTACAGGGTCTATGGCTACACCTTC. Translated, it gives CATYRVYGYTF.

CDR3 region: CASSPAPSVNEQFF. CDR3 nucleotides: TGTGCCAGTAGTCCCGCGCCCTCGGTCAATGAGCAGTTCTTC. The chain links TRBV19 to TRBJ2-1, with D uncertain. Looked up from germline, CDR1 is LNHDA and CDR2 is SQIVND (reference sequence). The CDR3 is 14 residues long. V shed 5 bases and J shed 6 bases, with 14 bases lying between them.

The chain is built from TRBV28 and TRBJ1-3; 8 bases map to TRBD1. Germline assignment: CDR1 MDHEN and CDR2 SYDVKM. The CDR3 runs 17 residues. J was trimmed by 3 bases and V by 4 bases; bases with no gene match: 11. In DNA, the CDR3 is TGTGCCAGCAGTTCCCCCCGGACAGGGAGTATTGGAAACACCATATATTTT. Its protein product is CASSSPRTGSIGNTIYF.

The chain combines TRBV11-2 with TRBJ2-7; possibly TRBD1 or TRBD2 for D (5 bases each). Per the germline V gene, CDR1 is SGHAT and CDR2 is FQNNGV. V was shortened by 0 bases and J by 2 bases, with 23 bases between the two germline ends. The CDR3 runs to 19 residues. The CDR3 protein is CASSLDLTGPNFTPYEQYF. The CDR3 nucleotides read TGTGCCAGCAGCTTAGATCTGACGGGACCGAACTTTACCCCCTACGAGCAGTACTTC.

The chain couples TRBV19 to TRBJ2-1, with a possible D match to TRBD1 (7 bases). This CDR3 spans 13 amino acids. Trimming left V 3 bases short and J 9 bases short, with 12 bases between. Germline CDR1 LNHDA, CDR2 SQIVND (reference sequence). The CDR3 DNA reads TGTGCCAGTAGTATGACCAGGGGGGTTGAGCAGTTCTTC. Protein: CASSMTRGVEQFF.